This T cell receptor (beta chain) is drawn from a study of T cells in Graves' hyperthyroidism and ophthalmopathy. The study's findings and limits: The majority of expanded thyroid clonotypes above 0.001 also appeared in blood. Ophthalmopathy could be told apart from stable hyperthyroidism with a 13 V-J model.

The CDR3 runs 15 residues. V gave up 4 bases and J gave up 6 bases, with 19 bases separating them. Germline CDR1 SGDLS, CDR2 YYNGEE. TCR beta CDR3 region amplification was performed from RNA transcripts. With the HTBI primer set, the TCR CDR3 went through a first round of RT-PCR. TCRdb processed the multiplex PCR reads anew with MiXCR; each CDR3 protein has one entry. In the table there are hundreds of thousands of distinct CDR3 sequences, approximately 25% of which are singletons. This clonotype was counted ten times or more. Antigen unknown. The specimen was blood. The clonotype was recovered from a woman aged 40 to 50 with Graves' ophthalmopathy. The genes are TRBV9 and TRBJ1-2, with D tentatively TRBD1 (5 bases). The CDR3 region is CASSSTGGSTDGYTF. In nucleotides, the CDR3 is TGTGCCAGCAGCTCCACGGGGGGAAGTACGGATGGCTACACCTTC.